This paragraph reports one T cell receptor (beta chain). There are 14 residues in the CDR3. The V end lost 1 base, the J end lost 8 bases, and 14 bases lay between the germline ends. The germline gives CDR1 ENHRY, CDR2 SYGVKD. The data originate from a study of control samples from healthy donors and cancer patients. The method was immunoSEQ multiplex PCR; TCRdb's version includes in-frame clones alone and lacks a portion of them. The sample shows about 38,000 clones, about 83% of them seen only once. The J gene is TRBJ1-2, the V gene TRBV10-3, with a possible D match to TRBD1 (5 bases). The TCR originated in a woman aged 60 to 75 with lung cancer. Sequences were obtained from PBMCs. The CDR3 nucleotides read TGTGCCATCAGTGAGTATGGGGCGCGAAACGGCTACACCTTC. It codes for CAISEYGARNGYTF.